The source of this TCR beta chain is a study of shared clonotypes between healthy human individuals. Study-wide context: The donors, a couple of women and three men, were aged 18 to 49. Study results and limitations: The four-donor shared clonotypes exceeded non-shared clonotypes in generation probability, with non-shared ones scoring lower.

V lost 0 bases and J 2 bases, leaving 11 bases between the germline ends. The germline V gene encodes CDR1 GTSNPN and CDR2 SVGIG (reference sequence). The CDR3 totals 15 residues. Terminally differentiated effector memory CD45RA+ cells were left out of the naive CD8 fraction, which was CD45RO-negative and positively selected for CCR7. Measured with immunoSEQ multiplex PCR; TCRdb has only the in-frame clones, and not every one. The table lists more than 2 million clones, 80% to 95% of them singletons. With respect to this clone: What it binds is unknown.

The chain uses TRBV30 and TRBJ2-1, with a possible D match to TRBD2 (6 bases). This TCR was recovered from a man between 18 and 35 years old in good health. Some clones in this sample may be carry-over from other donors' samples. The sample was naive CD8+ T cells from PBMCs. CDR3 loop: CAWSVSEGPYNEQFF. DNA for the CDR3: TGTGCCTGGAGTGTCTCGGAGGGCCCCTACAATGAGCAGTTCTTC.